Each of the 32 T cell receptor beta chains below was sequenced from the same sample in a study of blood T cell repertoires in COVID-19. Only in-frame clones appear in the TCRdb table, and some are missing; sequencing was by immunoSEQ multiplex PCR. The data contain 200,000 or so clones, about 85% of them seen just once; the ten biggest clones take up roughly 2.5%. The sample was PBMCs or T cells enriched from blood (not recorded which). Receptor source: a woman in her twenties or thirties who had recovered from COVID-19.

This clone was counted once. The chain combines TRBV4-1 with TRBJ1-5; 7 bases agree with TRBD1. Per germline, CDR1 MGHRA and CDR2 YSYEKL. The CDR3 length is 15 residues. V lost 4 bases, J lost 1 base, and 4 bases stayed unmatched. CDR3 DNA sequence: TGCGCCAGCAGCCCACAGGGGAAAAGCAATCAGCCCCAGCATTTT. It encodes CASSPQGKSNQPQHF.

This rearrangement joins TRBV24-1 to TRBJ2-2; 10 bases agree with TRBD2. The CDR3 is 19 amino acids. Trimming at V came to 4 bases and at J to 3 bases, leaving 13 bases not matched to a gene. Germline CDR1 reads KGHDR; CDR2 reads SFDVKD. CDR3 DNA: TGTGCCACCAGTGACAGCGGGGGGGCCCCTTCCCCCGACACCGGGGAGCTGTTTTTT. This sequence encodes CATSDSGGAPSPDTGELFF.

The CDR3 sequence: CASSSTSDTVGYTF. The CDR3 DNA reads TGTGCCAGCAGTTCTACCTCCGACACGGTCGGCTACACCTTC. The V call is TRBV6-6, the J call TRBJ1-2; D is uncertain. V was cut by 4 bases and J by 8 bases, with 17 bases left in between. CDR1 and CDR2 from the germline V gene are MNHNY and SVGAGI (reference sequence). CDR3 length: 14 residues.

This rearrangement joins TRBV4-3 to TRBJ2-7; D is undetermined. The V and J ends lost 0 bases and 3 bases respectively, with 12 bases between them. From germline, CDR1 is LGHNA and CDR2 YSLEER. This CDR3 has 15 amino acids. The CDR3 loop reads CASSQDQFNGYEQYF. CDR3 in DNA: TGCGCCAGCAGCCAAGACCAGTTCAATGGCTACGAGCAGTACTTC.

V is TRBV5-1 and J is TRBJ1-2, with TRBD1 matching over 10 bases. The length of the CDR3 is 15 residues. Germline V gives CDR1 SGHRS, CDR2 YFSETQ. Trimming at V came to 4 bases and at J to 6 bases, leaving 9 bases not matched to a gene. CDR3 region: CASSTNRQGAHGYTF. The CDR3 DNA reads TGCGCCAGCAGCACCAACCGACAGGGGGCCCATGGCTACACCTTC.

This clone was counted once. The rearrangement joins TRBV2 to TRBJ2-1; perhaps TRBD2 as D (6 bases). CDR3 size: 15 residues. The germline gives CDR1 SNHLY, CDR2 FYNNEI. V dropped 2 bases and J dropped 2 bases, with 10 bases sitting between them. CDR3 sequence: CASSETASAYNEQFF. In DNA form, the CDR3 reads TGTGCCAGCAGTGAAACGGCTAGCGCCTACAATGAGCAGTTCTTC.

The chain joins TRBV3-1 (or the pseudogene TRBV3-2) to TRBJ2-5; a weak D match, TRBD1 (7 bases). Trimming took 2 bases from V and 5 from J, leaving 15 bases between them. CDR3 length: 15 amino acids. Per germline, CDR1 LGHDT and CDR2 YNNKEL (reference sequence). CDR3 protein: CASSQTQGGGETQYF. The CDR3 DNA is TGTGCCAGCAGCCAAACCCAGGGGGGTGGGGAGACCCAGTACTTC.

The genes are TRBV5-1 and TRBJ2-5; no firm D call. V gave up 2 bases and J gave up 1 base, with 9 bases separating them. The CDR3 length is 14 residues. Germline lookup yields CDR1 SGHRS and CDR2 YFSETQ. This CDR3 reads CASSLSNSQETQYF. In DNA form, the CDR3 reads TGCGCCAGCAGCTTAAGTAACAGCCAAGAGACCCAGTACTTC.

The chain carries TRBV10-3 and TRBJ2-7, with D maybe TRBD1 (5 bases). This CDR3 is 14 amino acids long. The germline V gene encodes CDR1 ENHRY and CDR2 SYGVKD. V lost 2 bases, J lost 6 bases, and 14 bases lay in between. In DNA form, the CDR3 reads TGTGCCATCAGTGAGGCCAAGGGTACAGGCGAGCAGTACTTC. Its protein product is CAISEAKGTGEQYF.

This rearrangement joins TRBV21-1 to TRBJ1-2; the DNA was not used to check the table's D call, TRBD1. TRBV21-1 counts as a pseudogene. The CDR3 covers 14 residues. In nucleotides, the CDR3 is TGTGCCAGCAGCAAATCAGGGGTAGTGAATGGCTACACCTTC. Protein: CASSKSGVVNGYTF.

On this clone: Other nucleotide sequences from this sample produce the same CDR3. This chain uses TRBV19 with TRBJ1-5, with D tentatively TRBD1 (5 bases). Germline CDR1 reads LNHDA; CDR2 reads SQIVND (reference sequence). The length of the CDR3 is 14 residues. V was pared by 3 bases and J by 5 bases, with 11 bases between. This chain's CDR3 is CASSILQGYQPQHF. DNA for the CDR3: TGTGCCAGTAGTATTTTGCAGGGCTATCAGCCCCAGCATTTT.

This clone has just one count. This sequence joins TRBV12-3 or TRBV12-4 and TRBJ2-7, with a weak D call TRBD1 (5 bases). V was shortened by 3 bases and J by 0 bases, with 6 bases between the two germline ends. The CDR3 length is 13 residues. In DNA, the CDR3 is TGTGCCAGCAGTTTGGACAACTCCTACGAGCAGTACTTC. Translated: CASSLDNSYEQYF.

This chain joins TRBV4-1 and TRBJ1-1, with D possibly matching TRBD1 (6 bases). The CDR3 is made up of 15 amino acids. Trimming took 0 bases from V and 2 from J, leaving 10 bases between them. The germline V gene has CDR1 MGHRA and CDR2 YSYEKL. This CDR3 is CASSQDRDKNTEAFF. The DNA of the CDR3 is TGCGCCAGCAGCCAAGATCGGGACAAAAACACTGAAGCTTTCTTT.

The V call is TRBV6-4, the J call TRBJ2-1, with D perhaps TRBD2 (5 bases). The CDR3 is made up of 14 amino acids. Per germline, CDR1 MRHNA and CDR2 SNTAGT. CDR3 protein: CALRRAPGNNEQFF. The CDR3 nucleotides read TGTGCGTTACGACGGGCCCCGGGAAACAATGAGCAGTTCTTC.

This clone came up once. CDR3 in DNA: TGTGCCAGCTCACCTGCCCGGGACAGGCTAAACTACGAGCAGTACTTC. It yields the protein CASSPARDRLNYEQYF. This chain links TRBV18 with TRBJ2-7; TRBD1 aligns across 8 bases. Losses at the gene ends were 3 bases for V and 3 bases for J; bases not matched to a gene: 10. Per the germline V gene, CDR1 is KGHSH and CDR2 is LQKENI. CDR3 length: 16 amino acids.

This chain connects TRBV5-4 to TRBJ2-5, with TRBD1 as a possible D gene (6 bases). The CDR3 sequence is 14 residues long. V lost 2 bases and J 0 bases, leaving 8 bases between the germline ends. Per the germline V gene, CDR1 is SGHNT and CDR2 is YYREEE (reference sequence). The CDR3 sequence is CASSFRDNQETQYF. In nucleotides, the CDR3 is TGTGCCAGCAGCTTCCGGGACAACCAAGAGACCCAGTACTTC.

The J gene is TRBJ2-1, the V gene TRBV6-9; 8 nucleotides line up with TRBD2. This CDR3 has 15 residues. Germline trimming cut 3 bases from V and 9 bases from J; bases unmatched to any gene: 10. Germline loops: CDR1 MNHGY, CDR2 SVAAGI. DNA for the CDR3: TGTGCCAGCAGTTACGGGACTAGGGTAGGGGCTGAGCAGTTCTTC. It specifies CASSYGTRVGAEQFF.

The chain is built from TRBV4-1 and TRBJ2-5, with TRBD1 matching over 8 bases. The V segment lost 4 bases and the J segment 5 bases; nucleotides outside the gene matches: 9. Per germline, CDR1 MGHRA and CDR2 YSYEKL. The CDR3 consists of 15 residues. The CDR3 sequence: CASSRIQGVGETQYF. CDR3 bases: TGCGCCAGCAGCCGGATACAGGGGGTTGGGGAGACCCAGTACTTC.

CDR3 loop: CASSLSAGALRYTEAFF. CDR3 in DNA: TGCGCCAGCAGCTTGTCGGCAGGGGCACTTCGGTACACTGAAGCTTTCTTT. The rearrangement links TRBV5-1 to TRBJ1-1; TRBD1 is a possible D gene (6 bases). The CDR3 consists of 17 residues. The V end was cut by 1 base, the J end by 3 bases, with 19 bases between. CDR1 is SGHRS and CDR2 is YFSETQ in the germline V gene.

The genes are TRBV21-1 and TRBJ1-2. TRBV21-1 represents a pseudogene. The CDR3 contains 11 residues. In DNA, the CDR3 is TGTGCCAGCGGCGAAGTATATGGCTACACCTTC. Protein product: CASGEVYGYTF.

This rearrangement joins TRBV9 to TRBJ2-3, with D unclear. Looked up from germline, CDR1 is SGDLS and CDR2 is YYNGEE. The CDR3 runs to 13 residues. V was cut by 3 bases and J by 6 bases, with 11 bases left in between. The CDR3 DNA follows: TGTGCCAGCAGCGGACAATTGGTCGATACGCAGTATTTT. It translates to CASSGQLVDTQYF. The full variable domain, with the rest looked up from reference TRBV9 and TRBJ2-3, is DSGVTQTPKHLITATGQRVTLRCSPRSGDLSVYWYQQSLDQGLQFLIQYYNGEERAKGNILERFSAQQFPDLHSELNLSSLELGDSALYFCASSGQLVDTQYFGPGTRLTVL.

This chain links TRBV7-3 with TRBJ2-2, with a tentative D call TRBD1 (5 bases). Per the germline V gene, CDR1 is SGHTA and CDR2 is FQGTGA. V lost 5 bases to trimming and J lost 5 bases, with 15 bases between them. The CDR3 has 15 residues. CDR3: CASSLARVGTGELFF. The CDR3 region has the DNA TGTGCCAGCAGCCTGGCCAGGGTGGGGACCGGGGAGCTGTTTTTT.

The CDR3: CASSRELRGGYTF. As DNA, the CDR3 is TGTGCCAGCAGCCGGGAACTCAGGGGCGGCTACACCTTC. This sequence joins TRBV5-8 and TRBJ1-2, with D tentatively TRBD1 (6 bases). Per germline, CDR1 SGHTS and CDR2 YDEGEE. V was pared by 4 bases and J by 8 bases, with 15 bases between. This CDR3 has 13 amino acids.

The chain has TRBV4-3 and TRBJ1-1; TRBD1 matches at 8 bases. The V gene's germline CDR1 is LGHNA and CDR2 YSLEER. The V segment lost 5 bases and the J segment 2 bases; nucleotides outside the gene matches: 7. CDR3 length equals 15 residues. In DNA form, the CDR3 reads TGCGCCAGCAGCTACCGACAGGGGTTAAACACTGAAGCTTTCTTT. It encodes CASSYRQGLNTEAFF.

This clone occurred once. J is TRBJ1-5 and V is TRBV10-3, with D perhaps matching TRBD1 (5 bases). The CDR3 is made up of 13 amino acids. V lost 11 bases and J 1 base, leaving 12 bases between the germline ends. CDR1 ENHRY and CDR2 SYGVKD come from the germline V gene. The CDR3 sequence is CASRGLSNQPQHF. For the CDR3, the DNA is TGTGCCTCACGGGGGTTGAGCAATCAGCCCCAGCATTTT.

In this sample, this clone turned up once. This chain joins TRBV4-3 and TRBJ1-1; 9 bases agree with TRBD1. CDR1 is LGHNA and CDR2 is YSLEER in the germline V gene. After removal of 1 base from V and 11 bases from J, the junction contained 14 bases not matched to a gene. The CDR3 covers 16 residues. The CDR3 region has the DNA TGCGCCAGCAGCCAAGCAGTGGGACAGGGAATATTTCAGGCTTTCTTT. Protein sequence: CASSQAVGQGIFQAFF.

DNA of the CDR3: TGTGCCAGCGCGCCCCTTGCTGGAACTAATGAAAAACTGTTTTTT. Its translation is CASAPLAGTNEKLFF. This chain uses TRBV7-9 with TRBJ1-4; D not certain. Germline V gene lookup returns CDR1 SEHNR and CDR2 FQNEAQ (reference sequence). V lost 8 bases and J 1 base, leaving 14 bases between the germline ends. The length of the CDR3 is 15 residues.

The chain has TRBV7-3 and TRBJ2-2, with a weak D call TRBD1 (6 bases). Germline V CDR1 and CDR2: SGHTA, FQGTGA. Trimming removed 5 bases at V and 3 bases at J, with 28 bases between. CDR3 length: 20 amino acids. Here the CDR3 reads CASSVMAYNLGAGDTGELFF. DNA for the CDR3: TGTGCCAGCAGCGTAATGGCTTACAACCTGGGGGCAGGGGACACCGGGGAGCTGTTTTTT.

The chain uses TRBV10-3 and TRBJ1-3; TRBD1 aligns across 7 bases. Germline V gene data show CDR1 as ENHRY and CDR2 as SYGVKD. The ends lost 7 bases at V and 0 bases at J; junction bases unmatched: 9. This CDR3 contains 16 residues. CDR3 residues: CAITQGQFRSGNTIYF. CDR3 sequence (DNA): TGTGCCATCACCCAGGGACAGTTCCGCTCTGGAAACACCATATATTTT.

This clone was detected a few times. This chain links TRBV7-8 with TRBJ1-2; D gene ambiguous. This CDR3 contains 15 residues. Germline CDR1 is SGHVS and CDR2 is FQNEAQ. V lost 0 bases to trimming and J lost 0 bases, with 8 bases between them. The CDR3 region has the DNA TGTGCCAGCAGCTTAGCTCTGGGCCCTAACTATGGCTACACCTTC. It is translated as CASSLALGPNYGYTF.

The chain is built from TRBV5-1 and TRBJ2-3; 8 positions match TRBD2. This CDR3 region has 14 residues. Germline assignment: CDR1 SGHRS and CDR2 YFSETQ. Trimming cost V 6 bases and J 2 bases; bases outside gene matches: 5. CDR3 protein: CASKGGGLTDTQYF. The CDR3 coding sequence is TGCGCCAGCAAGGGCGGGGGGCTCACAGATACGCAGTATTTT.

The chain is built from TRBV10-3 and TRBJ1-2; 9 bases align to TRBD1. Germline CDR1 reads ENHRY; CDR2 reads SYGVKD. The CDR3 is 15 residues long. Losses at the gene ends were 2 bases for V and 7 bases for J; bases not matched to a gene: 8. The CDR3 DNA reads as TGTGCCATCAGTGAGGGGGACAGGGCGGGAACTGGCTACACCTTC. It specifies CAISEGDRAGTGYTF.